Following are 3 T cell receptor beta chains from one sample sequenced in a study of T cells in localized non-small cell lung cancer. Only in-frame clones appear in the TCRdb table, and some are missing; sequencing was by immunoSEQ multiplex PCR. The sample carries 70,000 or so clones, around 84% recorded once. This material consisted of peripheral blood, taken before any cancer treatment. Source of these receptors: an older female donor with stage I lung adenocarcinoma.

This chain uses TRBV10-3 with TRBJ1-5; D is undetermined. The CDR3 length is 13 residues. Trimming removed 3 bases at V and 7 bases at J, with 10 bases between. Germline loops: CDR1 ENHRY, CDR2 SYGVKD. CDR3 residues: CAISDLDGQPQHF. CDR3 sequence (DNA): TGTGCCATCAGTGATTTGGATGGGCAGCCCCAGCATTTT.

J is TRBJ2-7 and V is TRBV11-2, with D maybe TRBD2 (6 bases). Germline CDR1 SGHAT, CDR2 FQNNGV. This CDR3 comprises 13 residues. V dropped 5 bases and J dropped 3 bases, with 11 bases sitting between them. The CDR3 DNA follows: TGTGCCAGCAGCCGCACTAGCTTCTACGAGCAGTACTTC. Translating it yields CASSRTSFYEQYF.

This chain's CDR3 is CASSLSGYGYTF. The CDR3, as DNA: TGTGCCAGCAGCTTATCTGGGTATGGCTACACCTTC. J is TRBJ1-2 and V is TRBV7-8; D is undetermined. This CDR3 contains 12 residues. V was trimmed by 2 bases and J by 5 bases, leaving 6 bases between them. Germline CDR1 SGHVS, CDR2 FQNEAQ.